These 28 T cell receptor beta chains were all obtained from the same sample, sequenced in a study of blood T cell repertoires in COVID-19 (TCRdb year 2020). The method was the immunoSEQ multiplex PCR assay. TCRdb limited this immuneACCESS table to in-frame rearrangements with V and J called. A share of clones is missing; checked studies link under half to unresolved V genes, and the rest is unexplained. In this sample the table shows 20,000 or so clones, roughly 80% of which occur a single time. The ten largest clonotypes hold 2.5% to 4% of the sample. Sequencing was done on a sample of peripheral blood. Source of these receptors: a man aged 35 to 55 with acute or convalescent COVID-19.

The chain couples TRBV5-8 to TRBJ1-4; D is perhaps TRBD1 (5 bases). CDR1 SGHTS and CDR2 YDEGEE come from the germline V gene. V lost 0 bases and J 10 bases, leaving 10 bases between the germline ends. This CDR3 contains 13 residues. This CDR3 is CASSLGGRGKLFF. In DNA form, the CDR3 reads TGTGCCAGCAGCTTGGGGGGCCGCGGAAAACTGTTTTTT.

The rearrangement joins TRBV24-1 to TRBJ2-7; 7 bases agree with TRBD1. The V gene end was trimmed by 4 bases and the J gene end by 2 bases; junction bases not matched to a gene: 10. The CDR3 runs 16 residues. Germline V CDR1 and CDR2: KGHDR, SFDVKD. Here the CDR3 reads CATSDSRTGPTYEQYF. CDR3 nucleotides: TGTGCCACCAGTGACTCCCGGACAGGACCTACCTACGAGCAGTACTTC.

J is TRBJ1-2 and V is TRBV30; D possibly corresponds to TRBD1 (6 bases). This CDR3 comprises 13 residues. Germline lookup yields CDR1 GTSNPN and CDR2 SVGIG (reference sequence). V was clipped by 3 bases and J by 6 bases, with 14 bases between them. The CDR3 DNA reads as TGTGCCTGGAGACGCCGGGGGGCGGATGGCTACACCTTC. This translates into CAWRRRGADGYTF.

The chain is built from TRBV11-2 and TRBJ2-2, with 7 bases that match TRBD2. CDR3 length: 14 residues. The ends lost 1 base at V and 4 bases at J; junction bases unmatched: 0. From germline, CDR1 is SGHAT and CDR2 FQNNGV. The CDR3 sequence is CASSLAGGTGELFF. CDR3 nucleotides: TGTGCCAGCAGCTTAGCGGGAGGCACCGGGGAGCTGTTTTTT.

V gene TRBV4-2 combines with J gene TRBJ1-3; no reliable D call. Trimming stripped 0 bases from V and 6 bases from J, with 6 bases between. The germline gives CDR1 LGHNA, CDR2 YNFKEQ. The CDR3 spans 13 residues. The chain's CDR3 is CASSQEFSNTIYF. In DNA, the CDR3 is TGTGCCAGCAGCCAAGAGTTCTCAAACACCATATATTTT.

The chain employs TRBV4-3 and TRBJ1-3; D possibly corresponds to TRBD1 (6 bases). CDR3 length: 15 amino acids. V was cut by 0 bases and J by 5 bases, with 11 bases left in between. Germline values: CDR1 LGHNA, CDR2 YSLEER. CDR3 DNA sequence: TGCGCCAGCAGCCAAGACAACAGGGCTAGAAACACCATATATTTT. Translated: CASSQDNRARNTIYF.

This clone occurred once. V usage is TRBV7-2 and J usage is TRBJ1-4; D is undetermined. V was cut by 2 bases and J by 4 bases, with 11 bases left in between. CDR3 length equals 15 residues. Germline V gives CDR1 SGHTA, CDR2 FQGNSA. The CDR3 reads CASSLTGSSNEKLFF. The CDR3 DNA reads TGTGCCAGCAGCTTAACGGGTAGCAGTAATGAAAAACTGTTTTTT. Filled out from reference TRBV7-2 and TRBJ1-4, the complete variable domain reads GAGVSQSPSNKVTEKGKDVELRCDPISGHTALYWYRQSLGQGLEFLIYFQGNSAPDKSGLPSDRFSAERTGGSVSTLTIQRTQQEDSAVYLCASSLTGSSNEKLFFGSGTQLSVL.

The CDR3 coding sequence is TGTGCCAGCAGCGTAGAGGAGGGGGCGATCTATGGCTACACCTTC. This translates into CASSVEEGAIYGYTF. V usage is TRBV9 and J usage is TRBJ1-2; 7 bases are shared with TRBD1. The J segment lost 4 bases and the V segment lost 0 bases, leaving 6 bases of the junction unmatched. The germline V gene encodes CDR1 SGDLS and CDR2 YYNGEE. There are 15 residues in the CDR3.

This chain connects TRBV7-2 to TRBJ1-1, with unresolved D. Trimming took 1 base from V and 4 from J, leaving 19 bases between them. This CDR3 has 17 residues. Germline CDR1 SGHTA, CDR2 FQGNSA. The CDR3 protein is CASSLGVRAFGGTEAFF. In DNA form, the CDR3 reads TGTGCCAGCAGCTTAGGGGTGAGGGCCTTCGGAGGCACTGAAGCTTTCTTT.

The chain joins TRBV6-5 to TRBJ2-7; D possibly corresponds to TRBD2 (5 bases). The germline V gene has CDR1 MNHEY and CDR2 SVGAGI. V lost 10 bases and J 6 bases, leaving 13 bases between the germline ends. The CDR3 runs 11 residues. This CDR3 reads CATSPRGEQYF. CDR3 in DNA: TGTGCCACCTCGCCTCGGGGCGAGCAGTACTTC.

The rearrangement uses TRBV18 and TRBJ1-5; D not certain. The CDR3 length is 15 residues. Germline lookup yields CDR1 KGHSH and CDR2 LQKENI. Trimming took off 2 bases at V and 0 bases at J, with 8 bases between the two ends. CDR3 residues: CASSPALSSNQPQHF. Here the CDR3 DNA reads TGTGCCAGCTCACCAGCGTTATCTAGCAATCAGCCCCAGCATTTT.

V is TRBV11-3 and J is TRBJ2-2; TRBD1 matches at 9 bases. This CDR3 contains 14 residues. The germline V gene encodes CDR1 SGHNT and CDR2 YENEEA. Trimming took 5 bases from V and 5 from J; bases not matched to a gene: 3. CDR3 in DNA: TGTGCCAGCAGCGTCGGACAGGGGACCGGGGAGCTGTTTTTT. Translation gives CASSVGQGTGELFF. The full variable domain, in which reference TRBV11-3 and TRBJ2-2 provide the parts outside the CDR3, is EAGVVQSPRYKIIEKKQPVAFWCNPISGHNTLYWYLQNLGQGPELLIRYENEEAVDDSQLPKDRFSAERLKGVDSTLKIQPAELGDSAVYLCASSVGQGTGELFFGEGSRLTVL.

The CDR3 DNA follows: TGTGCCAGCAGTGACAGTACAGGGGGCTACAATGAGCAGTTCTTC. This sequence encodes CASSDSTGGYNEQFF. J is TRBJ2-1 and V is TRBV2; 8 positions match TRBD1. The trim removed 3 bases at V and 3 bases at J, leaving 4 bases unmatched. This CDR3 contains 15 residues. The germline CDR1 and CDR2 sequences are SNHLY and FYNNEI.

This chain uses TRBV5-4 with TRBJ1-2; TRBD1 matches at 7 bases. J gave up 8 bases and V 4 bases, and 14 bases lay outside the gene matches. The germline V gene encodes CDR1 SGHNT and CDR2 YYREEE (reference sequence). The CDR3 contains 15 residues. The DNA for the CDR3 is TGTGCCAGCAGCAGAGCTCTTGGGACAGAGATCGGCTACACCTTC. Protein product: CASSRALGTEIGYTF.

In DNA, the CDR3 is TGTGCCAGCAGTGAACTAGCGGGGGGGGCAGATACGCAGTATTTT. Translating it yields CASSELAGGADTQYF. The J gene is TRBJ2-3, the V gene TRBV2; 12 bases agree with TRBD2. This CDR3 spans 15 amino acids. V shed 2 bases and J 4 bases; nucleotides not matched to a gene: 1. Looked up from germline, CDR1 is SNHLY and CDR2 is FYNNEI.

The rearrangement joins TRBV12-3 or TRBV12-4 to TRBJ2-1, with D unclear. The CDR3 has 13 amino acids. Between the trimmed V and J ends, which lost 6 bases and 6 bases, there was a span of 12 bases. CDR3 nucleotides: TGTGCCAGCAGCCGCTCGAGTAGCAATGAGCAGTTCTTC. Encoded protein: CASSRSSSNEQFF.

The chain carries TRBV7-9 and TRBJ1-1, with TRBD1 identical over 8 bases. The CDR3 loop spans 12 amino acids. Germline CDR1 and CDR2: SEHNR and FQNEAQ (reference sequence). V shed 5 bases, J shed 10 bases, and the junction held 6 bases outside the gene matches. CDR3 in amino acids: CASSGTGSGAFF. The CDR3 DNA follows: TGTGCCAGCAGCGGGACAGGAAGCGGAGCTTTCTTT.

This sequence joins TRBV6-5 and TRBJ2-2, with 9 bases that match TRBD1. Germline V lookup: CDR1 MNHEY, CDR2 SVGAGI. J was trimmed by 3 bases and V by 7 bases; bases with no gene match: 6. The CDR3 consists of 15 residues. The CDR3 region has the DNA TGTGCCAGCACCAAACAGGGGGCGTACACCGGGGAGCTGTTTTTT. Its protein product is CASTKQGAYTGELFF.

V and J are TRBV6-5 and TRBJ1-1, with TRBD1 matching over 11 bases. Germline-derived CDR1 and CDR2 are MNHEY and SVGAGI. The CDR3 has 14 residues. The trim removed 6 bases at V and 3 bases at J, leaving 3 bases unmatched. CDR3 loop: CASSSGQGDTEAFF. The CDR3 DNA reads as TGTGCCAGCAGCTCGGGACAGGGGGACACTGAAGCTTTCTTT.

This clone was detected a few times. Other nucleotide sequences in the sample specify the same CDR3. The V gene is TRBV5-1, the J gene TRBJ1-2, with D perhaps matching TRBD1 (6 bases). The germline V and J ends were trimmed by 2 bases and 3 bases, with 11 bases remaining between them. This CDR3 contains 14 residues. Looked up from germline, CDR1 is SGHRS and CDR2 is YFSETQ. For the CDR3, the DNA is TGCGCCAGCAGCTTAGCAGGGGCGGACTATGGCTACACCTTC. As protein: CASSLAGADYGYTF.

The chain joins TRBV5-1 to TRBJ2-7; D unclear. Trimming removed 5 bases from V and 2 bases from J, with 11 bases in between. This CDR3 has 13 residues. Germline loops: CDR1 SGHRS, CDR2 YFSETQ. Written as DNA, the CDR3 is TGCGCCAGCAGTCCTCTACCAACCTACGAGCAGTACTTC. Protein sequence: CASSPLPTYEQYF.

This sequence joins TRBV29-1 and TRBJ2-5; 9 nucleotides line up with TRBD2. Losses at the gene ends were 7 bases for V and 4 bases for J; bases not matched to a gene: 4. CDR1 is SQVTM and CDR2 is ANQGSEA in the germline V gene. The CDR3 extends over 12 amino acids. CDR3 in amino acids: CSGGGARETQYF. The CDR3 DNA is TGCAGCGGCGGGGGGGCGAGAGAGACCCAGTACTTC.

This clone was seen a few times. The genes are TRBV5-6 and TRBJ2-1; D not resolved. This CDR3 comprises 13 residues. The V gene lost 4 bases and the J gene lost 5 bases, with 10 bases spanning the gap. CDR1 and CDR2 from the germline V gene are SGHDT and YYEEEE. DNA of the CDR3: TGTGCCAGCAGCCCGGGTTGGAACAATGAGCAGTTCTTC. It is translated as CASSPGWNNEQFF.

This chain uses TRBV27 with TRBJ1-6, with a possible D match to TRBD1 (6 bases). This CDR3 has 16 residues. Trimming left V 5 bases short and J 5 bases short, with 16 bases between. Per the germline V gene, CDR1 is MNHEY and CDR2 is SMNVEV (reference sequence). The CDR3 region has the DNA TGTGCCAGCAGTCGTTGGGGGGGCGTTGATAATTCACCCCTCCACTTT. This translates into CASSRWGGVDNSPLHF.

The rearrangement links TRBV5-6 to TRBJ1-4; possible D gene TRBD1, 6 bases. Germline V lookup: CDR1 SGHDT, CDR2 YYEEEE. The CDR3 is 14 amino acids. Trimming removed 0 bases at V and 8 bases at J, with 11 bases between. This chain's CDR3 is CASSLGGGWEKLFF. CDR3 DNA sequence: TGTGCCAGCAGCTTGGGTGGGGGCTGGGAAAAACTGTTTTTT. Full variable domain (rest looked up from reference TRBV5-6 and TRBJ1-4): DAGVTQSPTHLIKTRGQQVTLRCSPKSGHDTVSWYQQALGQGPQFIFQYYEEEERQRGNFPDRFSGHQFPNYSSELNVNALLLGDSALYLCASSLGGGWEKLFFGSGTQLSVL.

The V gene is TRBV7-9, the J gene TRBJ2-5, with 9 positions matching TRBD1. This CDR3 contains 15 residues. Germline CDR1 reads SEHNR; CDR2 reads FQNEAQ (reference sequence). Losses at the gene ends were 4 bases for V and 5 bases for J; bases not matched to a gene: 8. The CDR3 reads CASSYGTGGFETQYF. DNA of the CDR3: TGTGCCAGCAGCTACGGAACAGGGGGCTTTGAGACCCAGTACTTC.

V is TRBV6-5 and J is TRBJ2-5; D may be TRBD2 (6 bases). The CDR3 is 12 residues long. Between the trimmed V and J ends, which lost 6 bases and 1 base, there was a span of 6 bases. Germline V gene lookup returns CDR1 MNHEY and CDR2 SVGAGI. CDR3 DNA: TGTGCCAGCAGCGGGGGCCAAGAGACCCAGTACTTC. Translated, it gives CASSGGQETQYF.

The V call is TRBV12-5, the J call TRBJ1-4; TRBD1 might be the D (6 bases). Between the trimmed V and J ends, which lost 1 base and 2 bases, there was a span of 8 bases. Looked up from germline, CDR1 is LGHNT and CDR2 is FRNRAP. The CDR3 loop spans 15 amino acids. As DNA, the CDR3 is TGTGCTAGTGGTTTGGGTGACAGGACTAATGAAAAACTGTTTTTT. It encodes CASGLGDRTNEKLFF.